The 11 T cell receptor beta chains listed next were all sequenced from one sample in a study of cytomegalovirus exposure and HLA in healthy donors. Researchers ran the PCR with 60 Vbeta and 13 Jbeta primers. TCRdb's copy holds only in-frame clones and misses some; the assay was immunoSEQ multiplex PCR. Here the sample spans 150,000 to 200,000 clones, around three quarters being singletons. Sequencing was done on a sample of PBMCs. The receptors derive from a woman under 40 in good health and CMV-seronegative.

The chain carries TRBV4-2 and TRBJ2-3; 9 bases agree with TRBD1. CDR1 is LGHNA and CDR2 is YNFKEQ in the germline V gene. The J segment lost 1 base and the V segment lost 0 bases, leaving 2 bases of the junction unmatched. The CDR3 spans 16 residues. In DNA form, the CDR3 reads TGTGCCAGCAGCCAAGATTGGACAGGGGGCACAGATACGCAGTATTTT. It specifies CASSQDWTGGTDTQYF.

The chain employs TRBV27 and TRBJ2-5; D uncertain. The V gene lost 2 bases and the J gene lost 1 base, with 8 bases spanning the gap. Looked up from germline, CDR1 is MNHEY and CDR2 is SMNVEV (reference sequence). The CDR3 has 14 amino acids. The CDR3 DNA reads TGTGCCAGCAGTTTAGCGGCTTTCCAAGAGACCCAGTACTTC. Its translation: CASSLAAFQETQYF.

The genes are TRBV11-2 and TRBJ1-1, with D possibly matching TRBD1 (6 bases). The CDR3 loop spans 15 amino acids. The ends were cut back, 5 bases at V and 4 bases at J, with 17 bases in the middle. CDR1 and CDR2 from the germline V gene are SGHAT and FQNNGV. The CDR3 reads CASSPPSGAGTEAFF. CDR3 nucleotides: TGTGCCAGCAGCCCACCTTCAGGGGCGGGCACTGAAGCTTTCTTT.

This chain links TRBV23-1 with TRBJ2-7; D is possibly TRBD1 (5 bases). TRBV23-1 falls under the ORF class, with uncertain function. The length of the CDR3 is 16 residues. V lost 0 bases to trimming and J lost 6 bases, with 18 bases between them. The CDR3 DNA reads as TGCGCCAGCAGTCAATCAAAGGGGCAGGGTGGGGTCGAGCAGTACTTC. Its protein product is CASSQSKGQGGVEQYF.

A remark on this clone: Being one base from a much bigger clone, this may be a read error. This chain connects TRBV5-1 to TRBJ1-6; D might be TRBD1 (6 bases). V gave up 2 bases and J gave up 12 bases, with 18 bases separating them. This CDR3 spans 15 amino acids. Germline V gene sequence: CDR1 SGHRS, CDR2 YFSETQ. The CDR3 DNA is TGCGCCAGCAGCTTCGCGGCAGGGGAAAGTTTACCCCTCCACTTT. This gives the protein CASSFAAGESLPLHF.

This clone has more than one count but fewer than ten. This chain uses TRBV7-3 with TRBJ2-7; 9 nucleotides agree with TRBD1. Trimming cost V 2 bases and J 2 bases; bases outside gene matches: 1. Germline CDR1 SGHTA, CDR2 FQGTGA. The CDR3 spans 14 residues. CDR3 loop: CASSLGTGPYEQYF. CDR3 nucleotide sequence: TGTGCCAGCAGCTTAGGGACAGGGCCCTACGAGCAGTACTTC.

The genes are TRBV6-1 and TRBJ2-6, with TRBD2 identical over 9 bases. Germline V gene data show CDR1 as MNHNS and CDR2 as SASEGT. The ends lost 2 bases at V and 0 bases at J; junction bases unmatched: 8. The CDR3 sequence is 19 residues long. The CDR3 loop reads CASSEFTAGGYSGANVLTF. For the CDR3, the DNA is TGTGCCAGCAGTGAATTTACAGCGGGGGGCTACTCTGGGGCCAACGTCCTGACTTTC.

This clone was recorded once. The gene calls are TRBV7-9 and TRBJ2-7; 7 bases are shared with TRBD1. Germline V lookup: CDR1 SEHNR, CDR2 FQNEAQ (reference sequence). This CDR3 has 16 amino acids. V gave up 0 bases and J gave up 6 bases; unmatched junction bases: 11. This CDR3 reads CASSLAPRGNLREQYF. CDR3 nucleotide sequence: TGTGCCAGCAGCTTAGCACCCAGGGGGAACCTACGCGAGCAGTACTTC.

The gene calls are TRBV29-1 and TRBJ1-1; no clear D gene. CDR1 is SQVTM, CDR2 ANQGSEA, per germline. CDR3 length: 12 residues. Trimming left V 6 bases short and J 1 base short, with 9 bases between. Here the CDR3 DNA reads TGCAGCGTCCTCACAGCGAACACTGAAGCTTTCTTT. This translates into CSVLTANTEAFF.

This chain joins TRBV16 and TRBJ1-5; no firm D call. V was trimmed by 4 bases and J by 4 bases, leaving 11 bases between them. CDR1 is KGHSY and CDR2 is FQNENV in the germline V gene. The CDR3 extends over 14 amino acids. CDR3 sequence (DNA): TGTGCCAGCAGCCGGGCTCGGGGAAATCAGCCCCAGCATTTT. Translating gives CASSRARGNQPQHF.

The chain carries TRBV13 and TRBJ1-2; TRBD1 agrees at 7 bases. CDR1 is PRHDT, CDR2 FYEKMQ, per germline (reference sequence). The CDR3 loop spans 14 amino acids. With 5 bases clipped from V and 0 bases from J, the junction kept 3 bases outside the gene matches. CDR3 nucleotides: TGTGCCAGCAGCCCGGGGACAGCTAACTATGGCTACACCTTC. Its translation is CASSPGTANYGYTF. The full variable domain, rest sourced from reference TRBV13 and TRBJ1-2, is AAGVIQSPRHLIKEKRETATLKCYPIPRHDTVYWYQQGPGQDPQFLISFYEKMQSDKGSIPDRFSAQQFSDYHSELNMSSLELGDSALYFCASSPGTANYGYTFGSGTRLTVV.